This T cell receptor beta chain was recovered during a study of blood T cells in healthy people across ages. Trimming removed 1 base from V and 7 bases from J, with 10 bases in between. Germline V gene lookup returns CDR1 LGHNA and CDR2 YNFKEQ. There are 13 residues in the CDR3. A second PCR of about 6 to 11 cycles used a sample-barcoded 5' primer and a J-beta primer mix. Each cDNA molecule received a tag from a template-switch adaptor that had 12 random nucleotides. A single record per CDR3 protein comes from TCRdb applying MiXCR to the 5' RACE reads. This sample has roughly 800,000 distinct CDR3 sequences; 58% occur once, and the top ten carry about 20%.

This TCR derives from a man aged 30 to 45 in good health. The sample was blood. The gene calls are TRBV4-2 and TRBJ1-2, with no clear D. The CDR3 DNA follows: TGTGCCAGCAGCCAAGGGGAAGGGTTTGGCTACACCTTC. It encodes CASSQGEGFGYTF.